This passage covers 21 T cell receptor beta chains from one sample sequenced in a study of blood T cell repertoires in COVID-19. Repertoires were generated with immunoSEQ multiplex PCR, while TCRdb's copy carries only in-frame clones and drops some. This table holds some 110,000 clones, approximately 86% found once. The source material was peripheral blood. Source of these receptors: a man between 40 and 49 years old with acute or convalescent COVID-19.

This chain links TRBV6-5 with TRBJ1-2, with D unclear. The CDR3 runs 12 residues. CDR1 is MNHEY and CDR2 is SVGAGI in the germline V gene. V was pared by 5 bases and J by 7 bases, with 11 bases between. The CDR3 is CASSNDYPGYTF. For the CDR3, the DNA is TGTGCCAGCAGTAACGACTATCCTGGCTACACCTTC.

This clone was counted a single time. The chain combines TRBV30 with TRBJ1-3, with TRBD1 identical over 8 bases. The V segment lost 7 bases and the J segment 3 bases; nucleotides outside the gene matches: 5. Germline assignment: CDR1 GTSNPN and CDR2 SVGIG (reference sequence). The CDR3 runs to 13 residues. The chain's CDR3 is CAFDRGRGNTIYF. CDR3 DNA: TGTGCCTTTGACAGGGGCCGTGGAAACACCATATATTTT.

This clone was picked up one time. The gene calls are TRBV6-5 and TRBJ2-7; 8 nucleotides line up with TRBD1. The CDR3 has 15 residues. Trimming took 4 bases from V and 2 from J; bases not matched to a gene: 7. Per germline, CDR1 MNHEY and CDR2 SVGAGI. The CDR3 DNA follows: TGTGCCAGCAGTTCCCTAGACAGGGGCCCCTACGAGCAGTACTTC. Its translation: CASSSLDRGPYEQYF.

The chain recombines TRBV7-8 with TRBJ2-3; 12 bases line up with TRBD2. Germline V CDR1 and CDR2: SGHVS, FQNEAQ. The CDR3 sequence is 17 residues long. Trimming took 1 base from V and 6 from J; bases not matched to a gene: 8. The CDR3 loop reads CASSLGLAGDLLDTQYF. DNA of the CDR3: TGTGCCAGCAGCTTAGGACTAGCGGGGGACCTCTTGGATACGCAGTATTTT.

This clone was recorded once. The rearrangement uses TRBV7-9 and TRBJ2-1; a possible D gene is TRBD1 (6 bases). Between the trimmed V and J ends, which lost 5 bases and 7 bases, there was a span of 18 bases. CDR1 is SEHNR and CDR2 is FQNEAQ in the germline V gene (reference sequence). This CDR3 region has 15 residues. CDR3 loop: CASSHRAQGRNEQFF. For the CDR3, the DNA is TGTGCCAGCAGCCACCGGGCCCAGGGGCGGAATGAGCAGTTCTTC.

The chain carries TRBV15 and TRBJ1-5; 7 bases line up with TRBD1. The CDR3 loop spans 16 amino acids. With V trimmed by 1 base and J by 2 bases, 5 bases remained unmatched. The V gene's germline CDR1 is LNHNV and CDR2 YYDKDF (reference sequence). The CDR3 here is CATSRGGGAGNQPQHF. CDR3 sequence (DNA): TGTGCCACCAGCAGAGGAGGGGGCGCGGGCAATCAGCCCCAGCATTTT.

The V gene is TRBV19, the J gene TRBJ1-5, with D unclear. This CDR3 region has 11 residues. Germline V gene sequence: CDR1 LNHDA, CDR2 SQIVND (reference sequence). Between the trimmed V and J ends, which lost 8 bases and 9 bases, there was a span of 11 bases. The CDR3 sequence: CASGFGGPQHF. The CDR3 DNA reads as TGTGCCAGTGGTTTCGGCGGGCCCCAGCATTTT.

This chain links TRBV15 with TRBJ2-1, with D possibly being TRBD2 (5 bases). The length of the CDR3 is 16 residues. The ends were cut back, 3 bases at V and 2 bases at J, with 14 bases in the middle. The V gene's germline CDR1 is LNHNV and CDR2 YYDKDF (reference sequence). The CDR3 region has the DNA TGTGCCACCAGCAGGGGTTCGGGATTGGCCTACAATGAGCAGTTCTTC. Translated: CATSRGSGLAYNEQFF.

The chain joins TRBV14 to TRBJ1-3; D not certain. Trimming removed 5 bases at V and 3 bases at J, with 11 bases between. Germline CDR1 reads SGHDN; CDR2 reads FVKESK. The CDR3 is 14 amino acids. DNA for the CDR3: TGTGCCAGCAGCAAGTCGAGAGGTGGAAACACCATATATTTT. Residues: CASSKSRGGNTIYF.

This chain links TRBV18 with TRBJ2-1; TRBD2 matches at 7 bases. The V segment lost 2 bases and the J segment 3 bases; nucleotides outside the gene matches: 4. The CDR3 is 15 residues long. Germline CDR1 KGHSH, CDR2 LQKENI. The CDR3 spells CASSPSAGNYNEQFF. DNA of the CDR3: TGTGCCAGCTCACCATCAGCGGGGAACTACAATGAGCAGTTCTTC.

The rearrangement links TRBV2 to TRBJ2-1; D gene ambiguous. The CDR3 covers 12 residues. Germline V gene sequence: CDR1 SNHLY, CDR2 FYNNEI. Trimming removed 8 bases from V and 2 bases from J, with 7 bases in between. This CDR3 is CASLRTYNEQFF. The CDR3 DNA is TGTGCCAGCTTGCGAACCTACAATGAGCAGTTCTTC.

The chain links TRBV5-1 to TRBJ2-5; 7 bases map to TRBD1. After removal of 4 bases from V and 1 base from J, the junction contained 7 bases not matched to a gene. Germline V gene data show CDR1 as SGHRS and CDR2 as YFSETQ. The CDR3 totals 15 residues. The CDR3 nucleotides read TGCGCCAGCAGCCGACCCGGACAGGCCCAAGAGACCCAGTACTTC. Protein: CASSRPGQAQETQYF.

This clone has a single count. The chain is built from TRBV9 and TRBJ1-2; TRBD1 matches 9 bases. Looked up from germline, CDR1 is SGDLS and CDR2 is YYNGEE. The CDR3 runs 16 residues. The J segment lost 2 bases and the V segment lost 0 bases, leaving 5 bases of the junction unmatched. CDR3: CASSVEQGAQNYGYTF. CDR3 DNA sequence: TGTGCCAGCAGCGTAGAACAGGGGGCGCAGAACTATGGCTACACCTTC.

For the CDR3, the DNA is TGTGCCAGCAGTGAGGTTTGGACAGGGAACACCGGGGAGCTGTTTTTT. Translation gives CASSEVWTGNTGELFF. This chain links TRBV6-1 with TRBJ2-2; TRBD1 matches at 7 bases. V gave up 3 bases and J gave up 1 base; unmatched junction bases: 5. The CDR3 is 16 residues long. Germline CDR1 is MNHNS and CDR2 is SASEGT.

The chain is built from TRBV7-8 and TRBJ2-3, with unresolved D. Germline CDR1 SGHVS, CDR2 FQNEAQ. The CDR3 loop spans 14 amino acids. Trimming cost V 3 bases and J 1 base, with 8 bases left between them. The DNA for the CDR3 is TGTGCCAGCAGCTTCTTTCTAGGCACAGATACGCAGTATTTT. Translation gives CASSFFLGTDTQYF.

J is TRBJ2-2 and V is TRBV9; 9 bases are shared with TRBD2. The CDR3 length is 18 residues. The junction had 9 bases not matched to a gene; V was cut back by 3 bases and J by 0 bases. From germline, CDR1 is SGDLS and CDR2 YYNGEE. The CDR3 protein is CASSGFPSGATNTGELFF. The DNA of the CDR3 is TGTGCCAGCAGCGGCTTCCCTAGCGGGGCGACGAACACCGGGGAGCTGTTTTTT.

The chain uses TRBV3-1 (or the pseudogene TRBV3-2) and TRBJ2-5; D gene uncertain. The CDR3 totals 15 residues. Per the germline V gene, CDR1 is LGHDT and CDR2 is YNNKEL (reference sequence). V shed 2 bases and J shed 6 bases, with 16 bases lying between them. This CDR3 is CASSQLSNSRKTQYF. The CDR3 bases are TGTGCCAGCAGCCAACTTAGCAATAGCCGGAAGACCCAGTACTTC.

There are a few counts of this clone. The genes are TRBV9 and TRBJ1-2, with a weak D call TRBD1 (6 bases). Germline lookup yields CDR1 SGDLS and CDR2 YYNGEE. There are 13 residues in the CDR3. With 0 bases removed from V and 7 bases from J, the gap between germline ends came to 10 bases. The CDR3 loop reads CASSVVTGTGYTF. The CDR3 DNA follows: TGTGCCAGCAGCGTAGTTACAGGGACTGGCTACACCTTC.

The chain is built from TRBV30 and TRBJ1-2, with D uncertain. The CDR3 is 13 residues long. Germline CDR1 and CDR2: GTSNPN and SVGIG (reference sequence). Trimming left V 4 bases short and J 5 bases short, with 14 bases between. This CDR3 reads CAWIEGFGYGYTF. The CDR3 bases are TGTGCCTGGATCGAGGGCTTTGGGTATGGCTACACCTTC.

V gene TRBV30 combines with J gene TRBJ2-1, with TRBD2 identical over 9 bases. The J segment lost 9 bases and the V segment lost 0 bases, leaving 6 bases of the junction unmatched. Germline V lookup: CDR1 GTSNPN, CDR2 SVGIG (reference sequence). The CDR3 totals 14 residues. CDR3 nucleotides: TGTGCCTGGAGTGTACGGCGGGGGGGCGGTGAGCAGTTCTTC. Protein sequence: CAWSVRRGGGEQFF.

V is TRBV18 and J is TRBJ2-5, with TRBD2 matching 12 bases. V was clipped by 6 bases and J by 1 base; unmatched bases: 6. This CDR3 contains 16 residues. Germline V gene data show CDR1 as KGHSH and CDR2 as LQKENI. The chain's CDR3 is CASSMGLAGSQETQYF. Here the CDR3 DNA reads TGTGCCAGCTCCATGGGACTAGCGGGCTCCCAAGAGACCCAGTACTTC.